This TCR beta chain came from a study of T cells in tuberculosis. Across the study: This South African cohort compared adolescents with or without latent tuberculosis against adults with active tuberculosis. Study-wide points: Classification accuracy was roughly 87% (AUROC 0.7 to 0.95) with the GMM-specific repertoire.

The CDR3 spans 16 residues. V lost 3 bases, J lost 3 bases, and 7 bases stayed unmatched. Germline V lookup: CDR1 MNHEY, CDR2 SMNVEV (reference sequence). Each clinical donor contributed on average about 92,000 T cells from unsorted cryopreserved PBMC. As regards this clone: Its specificity is not known.

The data were produced by immunoSEQ multiplex PCR, yet TCRdb's version contains in-frame clones alone and is incomplete. The sample holds over 30,000 clones, around 97% seen once. The sequencing sample was made of PBMCs. V and J are TRBV27 and TRBJ2-3, with 9 bases that match TRBD2. The sequence was obtained from a donor aged 10-29 years with latent tuberculosis or without tuberculosis infection. The CDR3 DNA sequence: TGTGCCAGCAGTTTGCAGACTAGCGGATTGACAGATACGCAGTATTTT. Protein product: CASSLQTSGLTDTQYF.